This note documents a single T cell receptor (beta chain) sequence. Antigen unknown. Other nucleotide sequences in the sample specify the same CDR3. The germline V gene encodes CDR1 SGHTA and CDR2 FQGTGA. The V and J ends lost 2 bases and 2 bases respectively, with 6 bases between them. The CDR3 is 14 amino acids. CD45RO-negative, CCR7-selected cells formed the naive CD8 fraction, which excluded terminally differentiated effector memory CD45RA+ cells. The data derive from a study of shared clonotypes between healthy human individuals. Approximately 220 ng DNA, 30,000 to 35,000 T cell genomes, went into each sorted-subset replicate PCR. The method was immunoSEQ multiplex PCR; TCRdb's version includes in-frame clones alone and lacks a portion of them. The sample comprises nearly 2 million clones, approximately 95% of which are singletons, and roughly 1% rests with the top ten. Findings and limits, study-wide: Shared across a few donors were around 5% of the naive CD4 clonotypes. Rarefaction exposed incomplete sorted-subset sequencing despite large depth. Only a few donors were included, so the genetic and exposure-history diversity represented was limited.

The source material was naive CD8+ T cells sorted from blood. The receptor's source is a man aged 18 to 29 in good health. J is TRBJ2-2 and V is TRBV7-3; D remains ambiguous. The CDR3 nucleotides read TGTGCCAGCAGCTTAGTCGGAAACACCGGGGAGCTGTTTTTT. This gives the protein CASSLVGNTGELFF.